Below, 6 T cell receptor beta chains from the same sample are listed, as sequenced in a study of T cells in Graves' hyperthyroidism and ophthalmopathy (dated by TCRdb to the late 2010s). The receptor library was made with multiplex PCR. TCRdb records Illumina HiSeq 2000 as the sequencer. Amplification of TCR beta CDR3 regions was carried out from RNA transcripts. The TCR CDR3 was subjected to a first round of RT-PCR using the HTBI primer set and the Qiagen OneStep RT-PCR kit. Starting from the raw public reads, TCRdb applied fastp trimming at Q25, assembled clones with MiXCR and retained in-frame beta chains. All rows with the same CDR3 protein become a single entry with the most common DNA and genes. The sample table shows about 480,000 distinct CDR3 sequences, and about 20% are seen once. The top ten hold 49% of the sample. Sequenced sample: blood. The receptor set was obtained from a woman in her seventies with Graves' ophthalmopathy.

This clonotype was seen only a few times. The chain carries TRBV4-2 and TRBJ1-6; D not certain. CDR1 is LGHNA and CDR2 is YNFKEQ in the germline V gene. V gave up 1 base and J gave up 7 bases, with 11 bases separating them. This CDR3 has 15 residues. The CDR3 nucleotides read TGTGCCAGCAGCCAAGGGGCCAGAACCAATTCACCCCTCCACTTT. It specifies CASSQGARTNSPLHF.

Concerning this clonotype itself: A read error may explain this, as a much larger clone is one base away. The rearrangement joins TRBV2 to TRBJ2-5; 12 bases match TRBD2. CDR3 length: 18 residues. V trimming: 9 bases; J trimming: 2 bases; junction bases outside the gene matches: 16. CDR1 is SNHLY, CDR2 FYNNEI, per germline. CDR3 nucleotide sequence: TGTGCCAGGGGGTTGGATGGACTAGCGGGATTGCTACAAGAGACCCAGTACTTC. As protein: CARGLDGLAGLLQETQYF.

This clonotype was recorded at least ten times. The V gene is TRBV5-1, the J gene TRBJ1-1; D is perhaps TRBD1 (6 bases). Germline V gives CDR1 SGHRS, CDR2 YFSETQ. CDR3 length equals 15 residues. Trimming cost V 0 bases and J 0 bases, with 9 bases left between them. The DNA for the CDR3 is TGCGCCAGCAGCTTGGAGGGGGTTTTGAACACTGAAGCTTTCTTT. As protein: CASSLEGVLNTEAFF.

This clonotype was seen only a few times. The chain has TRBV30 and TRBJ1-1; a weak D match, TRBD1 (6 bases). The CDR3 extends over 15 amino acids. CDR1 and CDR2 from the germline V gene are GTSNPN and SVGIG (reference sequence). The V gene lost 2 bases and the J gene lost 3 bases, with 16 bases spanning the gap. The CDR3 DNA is TGTGCCTGGAGTACGCCGACAGGCATGCACACTGAAGCTTTCTTT. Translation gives CAWSTPTGMHTEAFF.

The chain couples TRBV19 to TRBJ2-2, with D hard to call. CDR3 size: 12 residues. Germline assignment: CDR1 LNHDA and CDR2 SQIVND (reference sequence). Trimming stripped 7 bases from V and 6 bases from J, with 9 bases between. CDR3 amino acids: CASNFGPGELFF. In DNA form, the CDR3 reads TGTGCCAGTAACTTCGGCCCCGGGGAGCTGTTTTTT.

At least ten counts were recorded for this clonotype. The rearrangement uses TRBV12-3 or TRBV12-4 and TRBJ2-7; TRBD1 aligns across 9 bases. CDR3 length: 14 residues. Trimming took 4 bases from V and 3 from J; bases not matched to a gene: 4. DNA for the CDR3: TGTGCCAGCAGTTACCGGGACAGGGTCTACGAGCAGTACTTC. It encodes CASSYRDRVYEQYF.